The T cell receptor (beta chain) under discussion was sequenced for a study of shared clonotypes between healthy human individuals. Division of CD4+ cells produced a CD45RA+ naive subset and a CD45RA-negative memory subset. Overall study findings and caveats: Clonotypes not shared had lower generation probabilities than those common to all four donors.

Repertoires were generated with immunoSEQ multiplex PCR, while TCRdb's copy carries only in-frame clones and drops some. In the table there are 1,400,000 or so clones, 98% of which are singletons. The V end lost 6 bases, the J end lost 9 bases, and 21 bases lay between the germline ends. This CDR3 is 14 amino acids long. Germline V lookup: CDR1 LNHDA, CDR2 SQIVND (reference sequence). About this clone itself: The target antigen is unknown.

This clonotype was sampled from a man aged 25 to 40 in good health. The rearrangement links TRBV19 to TRBJ2-7; the D gene is possibly TRBD2 (6 bases). The sequenced material came from naive CD4+ T cells sorted from blood. Subset of the sample: CD45RA+ positively selected. CDR3 sequence reads: CASRNVAAEGAQYF. The CDR3 nucleotides are TGTGCCAGTAGAAACGTAGCGGCGGAGGGTGCGCAGTACTTC.